Listed here are 9 T cell receptor beta chains from one sample, sequenced in a study of blood T cell repertoires in COVID-19. Data came from immunoSEQ multiplex PCR; TCRdb stores just in-frame clones and leaves some out. The sample lists roughly 30,000 clones, 84% occurring once. Sequenced input: peripheral blood. These TCRs come from a woman of 80 years or more with acute or convalescent COVID-19.

The V and J genes are TRBV9 and TRBJ1-1, with a possible D match to TRBD1 (6 bases). V lost 3 bases and J 1 base, leaving 13 bases between the germline ends. Germline V gives CDR1 SGDLS, CDR2 YYNGEE. CDR3 size: 15 residues. CDR3 sequence: CASSDDRSGNTEAFF. The CDR3 nucleotides are TGTGCCAGCAGCGACGACAGGAGCGGGAACACTGAAGCTTTCTTT.

The V gene is TRBV9, the J gene TRBJ2-2; 9 bases agree with TRBD1. Germline V gene lookup returns CDR1 SGDLS and CDR2 YYNGEE. CDR3 length equals 15 residues. V lost 2 bases, J lost 7 bases, and 6 bases stayed unmatched. Here the CDR3 reads CASSVARQGVGELFF. The CDR3 region has the DNA TGTGCCAGCAGCGTGGCCCGACAGGGGGTCGGGGAGCTGTTTTTT.

CDR3 DNA: TGTGCCAGCAGCTTAGGTCAGGGGAAGGGGTTACCTGAAGGTTATCAGCCCCAGCATTTT. Its protein product is CASSLGQGKGLPEGYQPQHF. The J gene is TRBJ1-5, the V gene TRBV7-8; maybe TRBD1 (6 bases). The CDR3 extends over 20 amino acids. V dropped 1 base and J dropped 5 bases, with 27 bases sitting between them. The V gene's germline CDR1 is SGHVS and CDR2 FQNEAQ.

The genes are TRBV6-5 and TRBJ1-4; the D is unclear. The length of the CDR3 is 11 residues. The V end lost 6 bases, the J end lost 6 bases, and 5 bases lay between the germline ends. The germline gives CDR1 MNHEY, CDR2 SVGAGI. CDR3 in amino acids: CASSLYEKLFF. The CDR3 DNA reads TGTGCCAGCAGCCTTTATGAAAAACTGTTTTTT.

The chain has TRBV28 and TRBJ2-7, with 9 bases fitting TRBD1. There are 13 residues in the CDR3. V lost 10 bases and J lost 7; bases outside the gene matches: 11. Germline CDR1 and CDR2: MDHEN and SYDVKM. CDR3 loop: CAISTGGMWEQYF. Here the CDR3 DNA reads TGTGCCATCTCGACAGGGGGAATGTGGGAGCAGTACTTC.

The chain combines TRBV28 with TRBJ1-5; TRBD1 aligns across 8 bases. The CDR3 is 13 residues long. The germline gives CDR1 MDHEN, CDR2 SYDVKM. The V gene end was trimmed by 2 bases and the J gene end by 11 bases; junction bases not matched to a gene: 5. As DNA, the CDR3 is TGTGCCAGCAGTTTAACAGGGGGAATAGCCCAGCATTTT. It is translated as CASSLTGGIAQHF.

V is TRBV10-3 and J is TRBJ2-1; D gene uncertain. Looked up from germline, CDR1 is ENHRY and CDR2 is SYGVKD. The CDR3 runs to 15 residues. V dropped 5 bases and J dropped 4 bases, with 15 bases sitting between them. The CDR3 DNA reads TGTGCCATCAGTAACCGGCGCGACGGGTACAATGAGCAGTTCTTC. Its translation is CAISNRRDGYNEQFF.

The chain carries TRBV6-5 and TRBJ2-1; D uncertain. The CDR3 totals 13 residues. Germline CDR1 MNHEY, CDR2 SVGAGI. The V end was cut by 7 bases, the J end by 3 bases, with 10 bases between. CDR3 DNA: TGTGCCAGCACCGCGACGGGCTACAATGAGCAGTTCTTC. It specifies CASTATGYNEQFF.

The V and J genes are TRBV7-3 and TRBJ2-3, with 7 bases fitting TRBD2. Trimming cost V 5 bases and J 1 base; bases outside gene matches: 3. From germline, CDR1 is SGHTA and CDR2 FQGTGA. This CDR3 is built from 14 residues. The CDR3, as DNA: TGTGCCAGCAGCACTAGCGCTGGCACAGATACGCAGTATTTT. Residues: CASSTSAGTDTQYF.